The rows below give T cell receptor beta chains drawn from one sample of a study of regulatory T cells in long-lasting Graves disease. One entry per CDR3 protein results from TCRdb running MiXCR on the multiplex PCR reads. The sample contains about half a million distinct CDR3 sequences, approximately 23% of which appear only once. Source: peripheral blood mononuclear cells (PBMCs), taken when the disease was refractory, from a patient treated with antithyroid drugs. The receptors originated from a female donor with Graves disease. CDR3s include the opening cysteine and the closing phenylalanine or tryptophan. Each record gives: D gene, J gene, clone size, V gene, CDR3 protein, CDR3 DNA. A D gene is named only where the DNA matches it firmly. Expanded clones get a size class; other rows say once, few or many, or leave the size out.

>.|TRBJ1-1|.|TRBV19
CASSRAPGTEAFF
TGTGCCAGTAGCCGGGCCCCCGGCACTGAAGCTTTCTTT
>TRBD1|TRBJ1-2|many|TRBV6-5
CASSYSYGTGGFSYGYTF
TGTGCCAGCAGTTACTCTTACGGGACAGGGGGCTTCTCCTATGGCTACACCTTC
>TRBD2|TRBJ2-7|.|TRBV5-6
CASSSSITDSGESYEQYF
TGTGCCAGCAGCTCCTCCATAACTGATAGCGGGGAATCCTACGAGCAGTACTTC
>.|TRBJ1-5|many|TRBV7-3
CASSRDRSSPQHF
TGTGCCAGCAGCCGGGACCGATCTTCGCCCCAGCATTTT
>.|TRBJ1-1|.|TRBV6-1
CASTARVYTEAFF
TGTGCCAGCACAGCACGGGTTTACACTGAAGCTTTCTTT
>TRBD1|TRBJ2-7|few|TRBV29-1
CSVEGFFGTADEQYF
TGCAGCGTTGAAGGATTTTTTGGGACAGCGGACGAGCAGTACTTC
>TRBD1|TRBJ1-2|.|TRBV20-1
CSAGGPGQGLLTNYGYTF
TGCAGTGCTGGCGGGCCGGGACAGGGATTACTTACTAACTATGGCTACACCTTC
>TRBD1|TRBJ2-4|.|TRBV20-1
CSAAWTGHVENIQYF
TGCAGTGCCGCTTGGACAGGCCATGTGGAAAACATTCAGTACTTC
>TRBD1|TRBJ1-2|many|TRBV3-1
CASSQAYPRDRVNGYTF
TGTGCCAGCAGCCAGGCATACCCTCGGGACAGGGTTAACGGCTACACCTTC
>TRBD1|TRBJ2-5|many|TRBV10-3
CAISDKPGQRKQETQYF
TGTGCCATCAGCGACAAGCCGGGACAGAGAAAACAAGAGACCCAGTACTTC
>.|TRBJ2-7|.|TRBV11-3
CASSLDELNEQYF
TGTGCCAGCAGCTTAGACGAGCTCAACGAGCAGTACTTC
>TRBD1|TRBJ1-1|few|TRBV6-5
CASSYAADRVTFF
TGTGCCAGCAGTTACGCAGCTGACAGGGTAACTTTCTTT
>.|TRBJ2-2|.|TRBV14
CASSQDWASVNTGELFF
TGTGCCAGCAGCCAAGATTGGGCATCCGTGAACACCGGGGAGCTGTTTTTT
>TRBD2|TRBJ2-3|.|TRBV9
CASTPSGVGTDTQYF
TGTGCCAGCACCCCAAGCGGGGTGGGGACAGATACGCAGTATTTT
>TRBD1|TRBJ2-7|few|TRBV6-2/TRBV6-3
CSSLGDRGYEQYF
TGTTCGAGCCTTGGGGACAGGGGCTACGAGCAGTACTTC
>.|TRBJ2-5|many|TRBV28
CASTNSGKETQYF
TGTGCCAGCACAAATAGCGGAAAAGAGACCCAGTACTTC
>.|TRBJ2-3|.|TRBV4-1
CASSTVAVTQSTDTQYF
TGCGCCAGCAGCACGGTAGCGGTAACCCAGAGCACAGATACGCAGTATTTT
>TRBD2|TRBJ2-5|many|TRBV28
CASSSNGGAMETQYF
TGTGCCAGCAGTAGTAACGGGGGGGCCATGGAGACCCAGTACTTC
>TRBD1|TRBJ1-4|many|TRBV28
CASSLDRAGEKLFF
TGTGCCAGCAGTTTGGACAGGGCGGGTGAAAAACTGTTTTTT
>.|TRBJ2-2|many|TRBV27
CASSWNSENTGELFF
TGTGCCAGCAGTTGGAATAGCGAAAACACCGGGGAGCTGTTTTTT
>TRBD1|TRBJ1-1|many|TRBV19
CASSMARTGQAFF
TGTGCCAGTAGTATGGCTAGGACAGGGCAAGCTTTCTTT
>.|TRBJ2-2|few|TRBV11-1
CASSWGGATDTGELFF
TGTGCCAGCAGCTGGGGGGGGGCTACGGACACCGGGGAGCTGTTTTTT
>TRBD1|TRBJ1-5|many|TRBV12-3/TRBV12-4
CASRTGQDYNQPQHF
TGTGCCAGCAGGACCGGACAGGATTACAATCAGCCCCAGCATTTT
>.|TRBJ2-7|few|TRBV6-2/TRBV6-3
CASSYGPRSTYEQYF
TGTGCCAGCAGTTACGGCCCCCGAAGCACCTACGAGCAGTACTTC
>.|TRBJ1-4|many|TRBV28
CASSLNNEKLFF
TGTGCCAGCAGTCTCAATAATGAAAAACTGTTTTTT
>.|TRBJ2-7|few|TRBV7-2
CASSPRVQASYEQYF
TGTGCCAGCAGCCCACGGGTCCAGGCCTCCTACGAGCAGTACTTC
>.|TRBJ1-2|many|TRBV28
CASSSPGGEAVHGYTF
TGTGCCAGCAGTTCACCCGGGGGGGAGGCCGTGCATGGCTACACCTTC
>.|TRBJ2-5|many|TRBV7-2
CASSQNGQPQETQYF
TGTGCCAGCAGCCAAAACGGCCAGCCCCAAGAGACCCAGTACTTC
>.|TRBJ1-2|many|TRBV27
CASRETELSIYGYTF
TGTGCCAGCAGGGAGACGGAGCTAAGTATCTATGGCTACACCTTC
>.|TRBJ1-5|.|TRBV9
CASSLGRGDQPQHF
TGTGCCAGCAGTTTGGGACGGGGCGATCAGCCCCAGCATTTT
>.|TRBJ1-5|.|TRBV4-1
CASSQGYSRTAQHF
TGCGCCAGCAGCCAAGGGTACAGCCGGACCGCCCAGCATTTT
>.|TRBJ1-5|many|TRBV2
CASSREVAVSNQPQHF
TGTGCCAGCAGCCGGGAGGTAGCCGTTAGCAATCAGCCCCAGCATTTT
>.|TRBJ2-7|many|TRBV28
CASGAEISYEQYF
TGTGCCAGTGGAGCGGAAATCTCCTACGAGCAGTACTTC
>TRBD2|TRBJ2-7|few|TRBV7-9
CASSRRLVGSSGSSYEQYF
TGTGCCAGCAGCCGCCGGTTGGTAGGTTCTAGCGGGAGTTCCTACGAGCAGTACTTC
>.|TRBJ1-2|many|TRBV3-1
CASSQSTFHGYTF
TGTGCCAGCAGCCAATCCACGTTCCACGGCTACACCTTC
>TRBD1|TRBJ2-7|many|TRBV29-1
CSVQGQWPSYEQYF
TGCAGCGTCCAGGGACAGTGGCCCTCCTACGAGCAGTACTTC
>TRBD1|TRBJ1-2|.|TRBV30
CAWSVLGGHGYTF
TGTGCCTGGAGTGTATTAGGGGGCCATGGCTACACCTTC
>.|TRBJ1-2|.|TRBV20-1
CSAGRRNYGYTF
TGCAGTGCTGGACGAAGAAACTATGGCTACACCTTC
>.|TRBJ2-5|many|TRBV28
CASKIGTGRETQYF
TGTGCCAGCAAAATAGGGACGGGTCGAGAGACCCAGTACTTC
>TRBD2|TRBJ2-5|.|TRBV5-5
CASSPGTIQETQYF
TGTGCCAGCAGCCCCGGGACTATCCAAGAGACCCAGTACTTC
>.|TRBJ2-7|many|TRBV2
CASSEDDRISYEQYF
TGTGCCAGCAGTGAAGATGACAGAATCTCCTACGAGCAGTACTTC
>TRBD2|TRBJ2-7|many|TRBV2
CASSKGLAGNEQYF
TGTGCCAGCAGTAAGGGACTAGCGGGAAACGAGCAGTACTTC
>TRBD1|TRBJ2-6|few|TRBV14
CASSPFAGTGFGANVLTF
TGTGCCAGCAGTCCCTTCGCTGGGACAGGGTTTGGGGCCAACGTCCTGACTTTC
>.|TRBJ2-5|.|TRBV19
CASSIGGLTETQYF
TGTGCCAGTAGTATCGGAGGGTTGACAGAGACCCAGTACTTC
>TRBD1|TRBJ1-5|.|TRBV6-2/TRBV6-3
CASSLDRQVQHF
TGTGCCAGCAGTTTGGACAGGCAAGTTCAGCATTTT